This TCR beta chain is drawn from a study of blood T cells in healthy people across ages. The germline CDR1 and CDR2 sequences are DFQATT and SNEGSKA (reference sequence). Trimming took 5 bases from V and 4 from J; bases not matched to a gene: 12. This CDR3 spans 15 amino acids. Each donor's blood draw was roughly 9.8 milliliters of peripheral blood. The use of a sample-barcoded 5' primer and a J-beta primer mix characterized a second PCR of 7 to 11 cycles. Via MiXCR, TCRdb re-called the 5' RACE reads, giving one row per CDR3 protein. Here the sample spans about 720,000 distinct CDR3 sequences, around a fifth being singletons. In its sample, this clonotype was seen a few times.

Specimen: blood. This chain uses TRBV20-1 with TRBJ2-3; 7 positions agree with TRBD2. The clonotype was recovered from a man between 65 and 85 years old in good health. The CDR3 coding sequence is TGCAGTGCTGGGGGGGGTTTAAGGTTATCAGATACGCAGTATTTT. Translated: CSAGGGLRLSDTQYF.